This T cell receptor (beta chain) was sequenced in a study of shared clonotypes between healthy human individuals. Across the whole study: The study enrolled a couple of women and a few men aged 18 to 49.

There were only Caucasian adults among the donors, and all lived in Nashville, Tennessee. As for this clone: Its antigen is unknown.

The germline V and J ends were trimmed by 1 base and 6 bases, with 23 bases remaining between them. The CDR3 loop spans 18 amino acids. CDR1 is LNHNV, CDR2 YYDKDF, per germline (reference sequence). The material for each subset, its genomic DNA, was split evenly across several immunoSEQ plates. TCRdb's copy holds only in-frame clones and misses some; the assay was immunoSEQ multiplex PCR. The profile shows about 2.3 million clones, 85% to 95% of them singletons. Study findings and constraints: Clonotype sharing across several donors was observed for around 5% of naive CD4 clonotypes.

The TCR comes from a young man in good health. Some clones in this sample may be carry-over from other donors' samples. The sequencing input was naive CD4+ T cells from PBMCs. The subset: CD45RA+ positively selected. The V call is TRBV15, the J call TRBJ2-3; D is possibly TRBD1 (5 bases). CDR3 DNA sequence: TGTGCCACCAGCAGAGCGTTCTTGTTTAGGGGCGCGTCGGATACGCAGTATTTT. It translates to CATSRAFLFRGASDTQYF.